This TCR beta chain came from a study of early T cells in non-severe SARS-CoV-2 infection. Study in general: It was bulk RNA from unsorted whole blood that was sequenced, and the chains were unpaired. Overall study results and limits: The matching step, a VDJdb search, favored anti-spike CD8 responses and missed private and CD4 specificities.

Points on this clonotype: Antigen: not known.

The protocol attached unique molecular identifiers to individual cDNA molecules. One entry per CDR3 protein, called by TCRdb with MiXCR from the 5' RACE reads. Of roughly 53,000 distinct CDR3 sequences detected, 10% appear once; the ten largest clones hold 4.5%. The germline V and J ends were trimmed by 7 bases and 1 base, with 7 bases remaining between them. Germline V gene sequence: CDR1 SGHTA, CDR2 FQGNSA. The CDR3 is made up of 13 amino acids. The V call is TRBV7-2, the J call TRBJ2-2, with TRBD2 as a possible D gene (6 bases). Sequenced material: whole blood. This TCR derives from an adult who was a healthcare worker with PCR-confirmed SARS-CoV-2 infection or an uninfected control (not recorded which). CDR3: CASNGGNTGELFF. Here the CDR3 DNA reads TGTGCCAGCAACGGGGGGAACACCGGGGAGCTGTTTTTT.